This T cell receptor beta chain derives from a study of cytomegalovirus exposure and HLA in healthy donors. This clone was counted a single time. With 60 Vbeta and 13 Jbeta primers, the PCR was carried out. Here immunoSEQ multiplex PCR was the method, and the copy in TCRdb shows in-frame clones only, minus some. The sample shows 65,000 or so clones, around 73% of them seen only once. The V gene's germline CDR1 is MNHEY and CDR2 SMNVEV (reference sequence). The CDR3 is 12 amino acids. V was shortened by 6 bases and J by 9 bases, with 15 bases between the two germline ends. V is TRBV27 and J is TRBJ2-7, with D hard to call. Sequencing used PBMCs. This clonotype was obtained from a girl between 10 and 17 years old in good health and CMV-seropositive. The CDR3 DNA follows: TGTGCCAGCAGCTCCGCCGCCCGCAGGCAGTACTTC. This translates into CASSSAARRQYF.